Listed below are T cell receptor beta chains from one sample, sequenced in a study of shared clonotypes between healthy human individuals. Produced via immunoSEQ multiplex PCR; TCRdb's table is partial and in-frame only. The sample has millions of clones; 85% to 95% are singletons. Sequencing was done on a sample of naive CD8+ T cells from PBMCs. These receptors all come from a man younger than 35 in good health. Some clones in this sample may be carry-over from other donors' samples. Both conserved end residues are part of each CDR3. D genes are given only for firm matches. Clone sizes are given selectively: once, few, many, or a class where the clone is expanded.

D	V	J	size	DNA	CDR3
TRBD2	TRBV7-3	TRBJ2-5	.	TGTGCCAGCAGCAAAAGACTAGCGGGGGGCCAAGAGACCCAGTACTTC	CASSKRLAGGQETQYF
TRBD2	TRBV7-9	TRBJ2-2	once	TGTGCCAGCAGCTTAGTACGACTAGCTGACGGCGGGGAGCTGTTTTTT	CASSLVRLADGGELFF
TRBD2	TRBV15	TRBJ2-2	.	TGTGCCACCAGCAGAGATCCGGGACTAGCGGGAGGTTACACCGGGGAGCTGTTTTTT	CATSRDPGLAGGYTGELFF
.	TRBV7-9	TRBJ2-5	.	TGTGCCAGCAGCCCCCAGGGGGGGGAGACCCAGTACTTC	CASSPQGGETQYF
TRBD1	TRBV4-1	TRBJ2-5	.	TGCGCCAGCAGCCAATCGACAGGGAGTGGGGAGACCCAGTACTTC	CASSQSTGSGETQYF
TRBD1	TRBV7-8	TRBJ1-1	.	TGTGCCAGCAGCCCCGGGACAGGAGCAGGGACTGAAGCTTTCTTT	CASSPGTGAGTEAFF
.	TRBV7-9	TRBJ2-7	.	TGTGCCAGCAGCTCTGCTCTCATACCAGATCTTAACGAGCAGTACTTC	CASSSALIPDLNEQYF
.	TRBV7-9	TRBJ2-3	.	TGTGCCAGCAGAGACGGGAACACAGATACGCAGTATTTT	CASRDGNTDTQYF
.	TRBV5-1	TRBJ1-2	once	TGCGCCAGCAGCTTGGCAGGGTTAGCTGGCTACACCTTC	CASSLAGLAGYTF
.	TRBV9	TRBJ2-1	.	TGTGCCAGCAGCCCGGGTGAGGGAACCGAATACAATGAGCAGTTCTTC	CASSPGEGTEYNEQFF
TRBD1	TRBV30	TRBJ1-5	.	TGTGCCTGGGATTCCGGGACAGATAATCAGCCCCAGCATTTT	CAWDSGTDNQPQHF
.	TRBV30	TRBJ2-7	.	TGTGCCTGGGGCCCCGGGACTTACGAGCAGTACTTC	CAWGPGTYEQYF
TRBD2	TRBV7-8	TRBJ2-3	.	TGTGCCAGCAGCCTCACTAGCGGCACAGATACGCAGTATTTT	CASSLTSGTDTQYF
TRBD1	TRBV11-1	TRBJ1-2	few	TGTGCCAGCAGCCCACCGGGACAGGAGGAGTATGGCTACACCTTC	CASSPPGQEEYGYTF
.	TRBV7-9	TRBJ1-4	.	TGTGCCAGCAGCTTTTCACCTGAAAAACTGTTTTTT	CASSFSPEKLFF
.	TRBV5-8	TRBJ2-7	.	TGTGCCAGCAGCTTGGACCTGAACTACGAGCAGTACTTC	CASSLDLNYEQYF
.	TRBV7-9	TRBJ2-4	.	TGTGCCAGCAGCCGGACGGACAGCCCTTTAAACATTCAGTACTTC	CASSRTDSPLNIQYF
TRBD2	TRBV4-3	TRBJ2-1	.	TGCGCCAGCAGCCAAGATCTCGCTCGGGAGGATGAGAATGAGCAGTTCTTC	CASSQDLAREDENEQFF
TRBD2	TRBV6-4	TRBJ2-7	.	TGTGCCAGCAGTGTTACTAGCGGGCCATCCTACGAGCAGTACTTC	CASSVTSGPSYEQYF
TRBD2	TRBV7-8	TRBJ2-3	.	TGTGCCAGCAGCCCGGGACTAGCGGGAGTTCATGATACGCAGTATTTT	CASSPGLAGVHDTQYF